This TCR beta chain is drawn from a study of cytomegalovirus exposure and HLA in healthy donors. In its sample, this clone was seen a few times. A multiplex PCR was run with 60 Vbeta primers and 13 Jbeta primers. Data came from immunoSEQ multiplex PCR; TCRdb stores just in-frame clones and leaves some out. The sample has over 150,000 clones, over 70% seen once. CDR1 is SGHRS, CDR2 YFSETQ, per germline. Trimming pared 2 bases from V and 2 bases from J, leaving 10 bases between. CDR3 length equals 14 residues. This clonotype originated in a young woman in good health and CMV-seronegative. The sequencing input was PBMCs. The gene calls are TRBV5-1 and TRBJ1-2; TRBD1 is a possible D gene (5 bases). CDR3 sequence: CASSFGQGNYGYTF. The CDR3 bases are TGCGCCAGCAGCTTTGGTCAGGGAAACTATGGCTACACCTTC.